Each of the 4 T cell receptor beta chains below was sequenced from the same sample in a study of blood T cell repertoires in COVID-19. Method: immunoSEQ multiplex PCR; TCRdb's copy keeps in-frame clones and lacks some. This sample has 300,000 to 350,000 clones, with roughly 91% found just once. The sequenced material came from PBMCs or T cells enriched from blood (not recorded which). The receptors were sampled from a woman aged 25-40 years who had recovered from COVID-19.

This clone has a single count. CDR3 nucleotide sequence: TGTGCCAGCAGCCTAGACAGGGTGGTGGATGGCTACACCTTC. Translating it yields CASSLDRVVDGYTF. This chain uses TRBV5-4 with TRBJ1-2; 7 nucleotides align to TRBD1. Germline V gene sequence: CDR1 SGHNT, CDR2 YYREEE (reference sequence). CDR3 length: 14 residues. The J segment lost 6 bases and the V segment lost 4 bases, leaving 9 bases of the junction unmatched.

This chain connects TRBV6-1 to TRBJ1-1, with TRBD1 as a possible D gene (5 bases). CDR1 is MNHNS, CDR2 SASEGT, per germline. V lost 2 bases, J lost 3 bases, and 13 bases lay in between. CDR3 length equals 15 residues. This CDR3 is CASSENADTYTEAFF. CDR3 nucleotides: TGTGCCAGCAGTGAAAATGCGGACACTTACACTGAAGCTTTCTTT.

The CDR3 region is CASSSLAGASTDTQYF. Here the CDR3 DNA reads TGTGCCAGCAGTTCTTTAGCGGGAGCCTCAACAGATACGCAGTATTTT. The genes are TRBV2 and TRBJ2-3; 9 bases are a match to TRBD2. Germline trimming cut 5 bases from V and 3 bases from J; bases unmatched to any gene: 9. CDR3 length equals 16 residues. The germline CDR1 and CDR2 sequences are SNHLY and FYNNEI.

The chain uses TRBV12-3 or TRBV12-4 and TRBJ2-5, with TRBD1 as a possible D gene (6 bases). The CDR3 covers 13 residues. The V end was cut by 5 bases, the J end by 7 bases, with 14 bases between. DNA for the CDR3: TGTGCCAGCAGTCCTACAGGGTTGGGGACCCAGTACTTC. It yields the protein CASSPTGLGTQYF.